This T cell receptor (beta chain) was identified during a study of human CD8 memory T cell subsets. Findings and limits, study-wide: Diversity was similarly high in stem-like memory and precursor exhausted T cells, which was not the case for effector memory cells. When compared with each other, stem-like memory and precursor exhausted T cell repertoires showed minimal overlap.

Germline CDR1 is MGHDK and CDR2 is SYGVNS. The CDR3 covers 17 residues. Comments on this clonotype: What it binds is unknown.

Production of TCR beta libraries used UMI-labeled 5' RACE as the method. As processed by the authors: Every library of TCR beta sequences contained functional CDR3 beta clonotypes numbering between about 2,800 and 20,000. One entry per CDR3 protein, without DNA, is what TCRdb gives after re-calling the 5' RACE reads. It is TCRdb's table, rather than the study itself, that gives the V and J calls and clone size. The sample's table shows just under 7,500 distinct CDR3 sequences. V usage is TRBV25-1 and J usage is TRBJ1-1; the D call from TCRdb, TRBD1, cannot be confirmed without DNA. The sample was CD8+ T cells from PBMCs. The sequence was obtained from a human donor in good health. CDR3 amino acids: CASLGTRDQYTNTEAFF.